These T cell receptor beta chains were read from a single sample in a study of blood T cell repertoires in COVID-19. The assay was immunoSEQ multiplex PCR, and TCRdb's table has in-frame clones only and misses some. The sample includes fewer than 180,000 clones, approximately 88% of them seen just once. Sequenced sample: peripheral blood. The receptors were sampled from a man aged 65 to 79 with acute or convalescent COVID-19. Both conserved end residues are part of each CDR3. D genes are given only for firm matches. Clone size is shown for a subset of rows, as once, few, many or a class of expanded clone.

v_call	j_call	d_call	clone_size	cdr3_aa	cdr3_nt
TRBV5-1	TRBJ2-7	TRBD2	-	CASSFSGGAYEQYF	TGCGCCAGCAGCTTTAGCGGGGGGGCCTACGAGCAGTACTTC
TRBV11-2	TRBJ2-3	TRBD2	-	CASSLGLAGGLDTQYF	TGTGCCAGCAGCTTAGGTCTAGCGGGGGGCCTGGATACGCAGTATTTT
TRBV6-1	TRBJ2-2	TRBD2	-	CASSDVKLAGGPGELFF	TGTGCCAGCAGTGACGTGAAACTAGCGGGGGGGCCCGGGGAGCTGTTTTTT
TRBV4-2	TRBJ2-1	TRBD2	-	CASSQGGSGVWGNEQFF	TGTGCCAGCAGCCAAGGGGGTAGCGGGGTCTGGGGAAATGAGCAGTTCTTC
TRBV11-3	TRBJ2-7	-	-	CASSLTRGGEQYF	TGTGCCAGCAGCTTAACCAGGGGCGGCGAGCAGTACTTC
TRBV4-1	TRBJ2-5	TRBD2	-	CASSHRRGGSGFEETQYF	TGCGCCAGCAGCCATCGACGGGGGGGATCAGGTTTTGAAGAGACCCAGTACTTC
TRBV28	TRBJ1-3	-	-	CASIRGGSGNTIYF	TGTGCCAGCATACGCGGTGGTTCTGGAAACACCATATATTTT
TRBV5-6	TRBJ2-4	-	-	CASSLAGSGSAKNIQYF	TGTGCCAGCAGCTTGGCCGGCTCGGGGTCTGCCAAAAACATTCAGTACTTC
TRBV5-4	TRBJ1-2	-	few	CASSLGGRVQGYTF	TGTGCCAGCAGCTTGGGGGGGAGGGTTCAAGGCTACACCTTC
TRBV30	TRBJ2-6	-	-	CAWSNRAAAGANVLTF	TGTGCCTGGAGTAACAGGGCCGCGGCCGGGGCCAACGTCCTGACTTTC
TRBV7-9	TRBJ1-4	TRBD1	-	CASSDRQGGTEKLFF	TGTGCCAGCAGCGACCGACAGGGCGGTACTGAAAAACTGTTTTTT
TRBV2	TRBJ1-2	-	-	CASTNPTPGYTF	TGTGCCAGCACTAATCCTACTCCTGGCTACACCTTC
TRBV6-4	TRBJ1-6	-	-	CASSDSAGASPLHF	TGTGCCAGCAGTGACTCGGCAGGGGCATCACCCCTCCACTTT
TRBV6-5	TRBJ2-5	TRBD1	-	CASSYSISGQGHF	TGTGCCAGCAGTTACTCAATCTCGGGACAGGGGCACTTC
TRBV9	TRBJ1-2	TRBD1	-	CASSASTGNYGYTF	TGTGCCAGCAGCGCCTCGACAGGGAACTATGGCTACACCTTC
TRBV18	TRBJ2-3	TRBD2	-	CASSPPAGGRADTQYF	TGTGCCAGCTCACCACCAGCGGGGGGGCGCGCAGATACGCAGTATTTT
TRBV2	TRBJ2-1	TRBD2	few	CASSEPGGASLGSYNEQFF	TGTGCCAGCAGTGAACCGGGGGGGGCTTCGTTAGGGTCCTACAATGAGCAGTTCTTC
TRBV9	TRBJ1-4	-	-	CASSAPGGTTTNEKLFF	TGTGCCAGCAGCGCCCCTGGGGGCACGACAACTAATGAAAAACTGTTTTTT
TRBV20-1	TRBJ1-5	-	-	CSASPAWGGQPQHF	TGCAGTGCCAGTCCCGCCTGGGGGGGACAGCCCCAGCATTTT
TRBV7-9	TRBJ2-7	-	-	CASSLAGDF	TGTGCCAGCAGCTTAGCCGGAGACTTC
TRBV28	TRBJ1-5	-	-	CAAGVQGNQPQHF	TGTGCGGCGGGGGTTCAGGGGAATCAGCCCCAGCATTTT